This T cell receptor (beta chain) was sequenced for a study of cytomegalovirus exposure and HLA in healthy donors. Study summary: Genotyping showed 81% of roughly 400 donors falling in the Caucasian-associated ancestry cluster. Study-wide results and caveats: Immune exposure data for these donors was limited to CMV serostatus. Associated with HLA alleles at 0.05 false discovery rate in a later analysis were 16,951 TCR beta sequences. It was 150 to 200 TCR beta chains that were listed as cytomegalovirus-associated.

Germline lookup yields CDR1 SGHRS and CDR2 YFSETQ. The CDR3 spans 15 residues. The V and J ends lost 5 bases and 1 base respectively, with 15 bases between them. This PCR relied on a set of 60 Vbeta primers and 13 Jbeta primers. Clones were read by immunoSEQ multiplex PCR, and TCRdb kept only the in-frame ones, dropping some. The repertoire includes 150,000 to 200,000 clones, approximately 80% of them detected once, and 3.7% sits in the top ten. Worth noting for this clone: As yet, its antigen is unknown.

Sequenced: PBMCs. This chain uses TRBV5-1 with TRBJ1-1, with D hard to call. The TCR was taken from a man aged 30-40 years in good health and CMV-seropositive. CDR3 DNA: TGCGCCAGCAGTCTACAGTCGACTAAGAACACTGAAGCTTTCTTT. Its translation: CASSLQSTKNTEAFF.